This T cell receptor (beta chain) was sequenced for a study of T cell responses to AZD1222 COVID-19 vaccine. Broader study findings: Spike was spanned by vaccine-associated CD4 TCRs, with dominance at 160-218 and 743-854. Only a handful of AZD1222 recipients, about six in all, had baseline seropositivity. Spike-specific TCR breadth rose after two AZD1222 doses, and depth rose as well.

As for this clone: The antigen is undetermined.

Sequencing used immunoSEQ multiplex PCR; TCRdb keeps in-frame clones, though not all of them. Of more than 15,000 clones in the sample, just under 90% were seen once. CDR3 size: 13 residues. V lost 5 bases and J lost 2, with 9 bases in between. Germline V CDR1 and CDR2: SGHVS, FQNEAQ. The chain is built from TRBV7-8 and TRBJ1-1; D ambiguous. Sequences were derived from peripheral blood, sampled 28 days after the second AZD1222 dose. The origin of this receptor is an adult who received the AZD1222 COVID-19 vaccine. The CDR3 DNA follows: TGTGCCAGCAGCCCGAGGCTAAACACTGAAGCTTTCTTT. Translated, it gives CASSPRLNTEAFF.